The TCR beta chain described here comes from a study of T cells in localized non-small cell lung cancer. General study results and limits: Greater T cell density in blood accompanied longer overall survival. Heterogeneity remains possible because sequencing was limited to only one tumor region.

This clone was seen a handful of times. Its antigen is currently unknown. CDR3 length: 17 residues. CDR1 and CDR2 (germline): LNHNV, YYDKDF (reference sequence). Trimming shortened V by 0 bases and J by 0 bases, and 11 bases separated the two germline ends. Only in-frame clones appear in the TCRdb table, and some are missing; sequencing was by immunoSEQ multiplex PCR. The data show approximately 11,000 clones, 29% seen once. This TCR was recovered from a man aged 35-69 years with stage I lung adenocarcinoma. The V call is TRBV15, the J call TRBJ1-4; D is uncertain. The source material was lung tumor tissue, sampled before any cancer treatment. Here the CDR3 reads CATSRDQAQATNEKLFF. The CDR3 nucleotides read TGTGCCACCAGCAGAGATCAAGCGCAGGCAACTAATGAAAAACTGTTTTTT.